The 16 T cell receptor beta chains below come from one sample, sequenced in a study of blood T cell repertoires in COVID-19. The repertoire was sequenced with immunoSEQ multiplex PCR; TCRdb's copy has only in-frame clones and lacks some. Among around 340,000 clones listed, 85% to 90% were seen once. Sequencing used PBMCs or T cells enriched from blood (not recorded which). All receptors derive from a woman in her twenties or thirties who had been exposed to COVID-19.

The CDR3 spells CASSPGGGHNEQFF. In DNA form, the CDR3 reads TGTGCCAGCAGCCCCGGCGGAGGGCACAATGAGCAGTTCTTC. V gene TRBV7-9 combines with J gene TRBJ2-1; D may be TRBD2 (6 bases). This CDR3 comprises 14 residues. CDR1 is SEHNR and CDR2 is FQNEAQ in the germline V gene (reference sequence). The germline V and J ends were trimmed by 5 bases and 5 bases, with 13 bases remaining between them. Variable domain in full (rest from reference TRBV7-9 and TRBJ2-1): DTGVSQNPRHKITKRGQNVTFRCDPISEHNRLYWYRQTLGQGPEFLTYFQNEAQLEKSRLLSDRFSAERPKGSFSTLEIQRTEQGDSAMYLCASSPGGGHNEQFFGPGTRLTVL.

V usage is TRBV5-5 and J usage is TRBJ2-7, with D possibly TRBD1 on 5 matching bases. V shed 1 base and J shed 7 bases, with 12 bases lying between them. The CDR3 extends over 13 amino acids. Germline assignment: CDR1 SGHKS and CDR2 YYEKEE (reference sequence). The CDR3, as DNA: TGTGCCAGCAGCTTGAAGGGGCTGTGGGAGCAGTACTTC. It codes for CASSLKGLWEQYF.

The V and J genes are TRBV27 and TRBJ2-7; tentatively, D is TRBD1 (6 bases). The CDR3 consists of 15 residues. Trimming cost V 5 bases and J 3 bases, with 17 bases left between them. CDR1 and CDR2 from the germline V gene are MNHEY and SMNVEV (reference sequence). CDR3 residues: CASSAWTATYYEQYF. In DNA form, the CDR3 reads TGTGCCAGCAGTGCTTGGACAGCTACTTACTACGAGCAGTACTTC.

The chain carries TRBV19 and TRBJ2-2, with D possibly matching TRBD2 (5 bases). V was cut by 5 bases and J by 6 bases, with 13 bases left in between. The CDR3 consists of 14 residues. Per germline, CDR1 LNHDA and CDR2 SQIVND (reference sequence). CDR3 sequence reads: CASSASGVAGELFF. The CDR3, as DNA: TGTGCCAGTAGTGCGAGCGGAGTCGCCGGGGAGCTGTTTTTT.

V is TRBV7-3 and J is TRBJ2-1, with D possibly matching TRBD1 (6 bases). V was clipped by 4 bases and J by 6 bases, with 7 bases between them. Germline lookup yields CDR1 SGHTA and CDR2 FQGTGA. The CDR3 extends over 12 amino acids. The DNA of the CDR3 is TGTGCCAGCAGCTCACAGGGCAATGAGCAGTTCTTC. Amino acids: CASSSQGNEQFF.

The CDR3 loop reads CASGGSLLSYGYTF. Here the CDR3 DNA reads TGTGCCAGCGGGGGGTCTCTACTTTCCTATGGCTACACCTTC. The chain combines TRBV7-6 with TRBJ1-2; tentatively, D is TRBD1 (5 bases). Germline V gene data show CDR1 as SGHVS and CDR2 as FNYEAQ. The CDR3 totals 14 residues. Trimming removed 8 bases from V and 4 bases from J, with 17 bases in between. Based on the CDR3 plus reference TRBV7-6 and TRBJ1-2, the full variable domain is GAGVSQSPRYKVTKRGQDVALRCDPISGHVSLYWYRQALGQGPEFLTYFNYEAQQDKSGLPNDRFSAERPEGSISTLTIQRTEQRDSAMYRCASGGSLLSYGYTFGSGTRLTVV.

This clone has more than one count but fewer than ten. The chain links TRBV29-1 to TRBJ2-5; D is perhaps TRBD2 (6 bases). The CDR3 totals 14 residues. Trimming removed 3 bases at V and 7 bases at J, with 18 bases between. Germline loops: CDR1 SQVTM, CDR2 ANQGSEA. CDR3 in amino acids: CSVDGDSGRGTQYF. The CDR3 DNA reads as TGCAGCGTTGATGGAGATAGCGGTCGTGGGACCCAGTACTTC.

The CDR3 spells CASSLNEAYNEQFF. Here the CDR3 DNA reads TGCGCCAGCAGCCTAAACGAGGCCTACAATGAGCAGTTCTTC. The V call is TRBV4-1, the J call TRBJ2-1; D call uncertain. The CDR3 length is 14 residues. Germline V gene sequence: CDR1 MGHRA, CDR2 YSYEKL. V shed 4 bases and J shed 2 bases, with 9 bases lying between them.

V gene TRBV7-9 combines with J gene TRBJ2-7; 9 bases map to TRBD1. The CDR3 loop spans 15 amino acids. V was clipped by 2 bases and J by 1 base; unmatched bases: 3. CDR1 is SEHNR, CDR2 FQNEAQ, per germline (reference sequence). CDR3 nucleotide sequence: TGTGCCAGCAGCTTACGACAGGGGGATTCCTACGAGCAGTACTTC. This sequence encodes CASSLRQGDSYEQYF.

This chain links TRBV7-9 with TRBJ1-2, with 7 bases that match TRBD1. V was clipped by 6 bases and J by 2 bases; unmatched bases: 9. Germline loops: CDR1 SEHNR, CDR2 FQNEAQ (reference sequence). CDR3 length: 15 amino acids. The CDR3 region has the DNA TGTGCCAGCAGAGGAGCAGGGGGGCCCAACTATGGCTACACCTTC. This gives the protein CASRGAGGPNYGYTF.

A single count supports this clone. The rearrangement uses TRBV20-1 and TRBJ2-7; D is possibly TRBD2 (5 bases). Trimming took off 2 bases at V and 7 bases at J, with 9 bases between the two ends. From germline, CDR1 is DFQATT and CDR2 SNEGSKA (reference sequence). CDR3 length: 11 amino acids. The CDR3 DNA reads as TGCAGTGCTAGATCGGGGTGGGAGCAGTACTTC. Translated, it gives CSARSGWEQYF.

V gene TRBV28 combines with J gene TRBJ1-4; no reliable D call. Germline V gene sequence: CDR1 MDHEN, CDR2 SYDVKM. This CDR3 region has 15 residues. Trimming removed 3 bases from V and 4 bases from J, with 12 bases in between. This CDR3 is CASSFGKPINEKLFF. The CDR3 DNA sequence: TGTGCCAGCAGTTTCGGGAAGCCAATTAATGAAAAACTGTTTTTT.

The gene calls are TRBV2 and TRBJ2-1, with 8 bases matching TRBD2. This CDR3 is built from 15 residues. The V gene's germline CDR1 is SNHLY and CDR2 FYNNEI. After removal of 9 bases from V and 2 bases from J, the junction contained 9 bases not matched to a gene. The chain's CDR3 is CARANREGAYNEQFF. The CDR3 nucleotides are TGTGCCAGAGCTAACCGGGAGGGGGCCTACAATGAGCAGTTCTTC.

The chain combines TRBV10-3 with TRBJ1-4, with D possibly being TRBD1 (6 bases). From germline, CDR1 is ENHRY and CDR2 SYGVKD. The CDR3 contains 16 residues. The V end lost 0 bases, the J end lost 3 bases, and 11 bases lay between the germline ends. The CDR3 region has the DNA TGTGCCATCAGTGAGTCGAGGACAGACCCTAATGAAAAACTGTTTTTT. This translates into CAISESRTDPNEKLFF.

The V call is TRBV19, the J call TRBJ1-1; unclear D gene. Per the germline V gene, CDR1 is LNHDA and CDR2 is SQIVND (reference sequence). The CDR3 is made up of 16 amino acids. Deletions cut 0 bases from V and 0 bases from J, with 11 bases between. CDR3 DNA: TGTGCCAGTAGTATAGATCGGAGTTTCATGAACACTGAAGCTTTCTTT. Translation gives CASSIDRSFMNTEAFF. Looking up the rest from reference TRBV19 and TRBJ1-1 gives the full variable domain: DGGITQSPKYLFRKEGQNVTLSCEQNLNHDAMYWYRQDPGQGLRLIYYSQIVNDFQKGDIAEGYSVSREKKESFPLTVTSAQKNPTAFYLCASSIDRSFMNTEAFFGQGTRLTVV.

The table lists this clone with a count of one. The V call is TRBV27, the J call TRBJ1-2, with 7 bases matching TRBD1. The CDR3 sequence is 14 residues long. The trim removed 3 bases at V and 4 bases at J, leaving 5 bases unmatched. Germline-derived CDR1 and CDR2 are MNHEY and SMNVEV (reference sequence). DNA for the CDR3: TGTGCCAGCAGTTTTAACAGGGGCAGCTATGGCTACACCTTC. It encodes CASSFNRGSYGYTF.